This entry describes one T cell receptor beta chain. Its antigen is not known. The source of the sample is a study of cytomegalovirus exposure and HLA in healthy donors. Background on the study: T cells numbering about 200 million yielded roughly 120 million unique TCR beta sequences in an earlier analysis. Study-wide points: Follow-up analysis later connected one missense variant in DCLRE1C with trimming of TCR beta V- and J-genes. Donors were assumed by presence/absence analyses to have roughly uniform sequencing depth.

The germline V gene encodes CDR1 MDHEN and CDR2 SYDVKM. V shed 7 bases and J 2 bases; nucleotides not matched to a gene: 3. The CDR3 has 15 residues. The PCR ran on 60 Vbeta and 13 Jbeta primers. TCRdb keeps only in-frame clones here, not all; method: immunoSEQ multiplex PCR. The sample contains 170,000 or so clones, roughly four fifths of which appear only once. The sample consisted of PBMCs. This TCR derives from a man aged 18 to 29 in good health and CMV-seronegative. This chain links TRBV28 with TRBJ2-1; 12 bases match TRBD2. The CDR3 nucleotides are TGTGCCAGCAAGCTAGCGGGAGGGCCCTACAATGAGCAGTTCTTC. This codes for CASKLAGGPYNEQFF.